This T cell receptor beta chain was retrieved from a study of T-cell memory formation after mild COVID-19. Via MiXCR, TCRdb re-called the 5' RACE reads, giving one row per CDR3 protein. The data hold approximately 440,000 distinct CDR3 sequences, with about 19% observed a single time. V trimming: 4 bases; J trimming: 2 bases; junction bases outside the gene matches: 5. This CDR3 is 16 amino acids long. Germline values: CDR1 SGHRS, CDR2 YFSETQ. This clonotype has a handful of counts. The chain uses TRBV5-1 and TRBJ2-3; 12 nucleotides match TRBD1. The sample comprised PBMCs or a T cell subset sorted from them (not recorded which). The sequence was collected from an adult woman who had mild COVID-19 (a few samples of this study predate the infection). Cell type and time point are not known. In DNA form, the CDR3 reads TGCGCCAGCAGCCCGGGACAGGGGGCCACCACAGATACGCAGTATTTT. Translated: CASSPGQGATTDTQYF. Filled out from reference TRBV5-1 and TRBJ2-3, the complete variable domain reads KAGVTQTPRYLIKTRGQQVTLSCSPISGHRSVSWYQQTPGQGLQFLFEYFSETQRNKGNFPGRFSGRQFSNSRSEMNVSTLELGDSALYLCASSPGQGATTDTQYFGPGTRLTVL.